This T cell receptor beta chain was documented in a study of blood T cells in healthy people across ages. A sample-barcoded 5' primer and a J-beta primer mix were used in a second PCR of roughly 7 to 11 cycles. One entry per CDR3 protein, called by TCRdb with MiXCR from the 5' RACE reads. Counted here are approximately 1.5 million distinct CDR3 sequences, under 55% occurring once; the ten biggest clones make up about 4%. Germline CDR1 and CDR2: MNHNS and SASEGT. The CDR3 is 13 residues long. V lost 8 bases to trimming and J lost 1 base, with 12 bases between them. This clonotype was observed once. Sequencing was done on a sample of blood. This TCR was recovered from a young woman in good health. The chain couples TRBV6-1 to TRBJ2-7; D might be TRBD2 (7 bases). CDR3 bases: TGTGCCAGCGGGGGAGGGGGGTCCTACGAGCAGTACTTC. This translates into CASGGGGSYEQYF.